A single sample gave rise to the 9 T cell receptor beta chains below, sequenced in a study of blood T cells in healthy people across ages. PCR was performed a second time for about 7 to 12 cycles using a sample-barcoded 5' primer and a J-beta primer mix. MiXCR, applied by TCRdb to the 5' RACE reads, yields one record per CDR3 protein. The repertoire has under 2 million distinct CDR3 sequences, approximately 32% of them found once; the top ten carry roughly 12%. Material: blood. The origin of the receptors is a woman aged 25-40 years in good health.

The CDR3 is CASSQAALNQPQHF. The CDR3 DNA is TGCGCCAGCAGCCAAGCCGCCCTCAATCAGCCCCAGCATTTT. The rearrangement links TRBV4-1 to TRBJ1-5; no definite D call. CDR3 length equals 14 residues. CDR1 is MGHRA and CDR2 is YSYEKL in the germline V gene. The ends were cut back, 1 base at V and 3 bases at J, with 7 bases in the middle.

V gene TRBV4-2 combines with J gene TRBJ2-7, with 7 bases aligning to TRBD1. CDR3 length equals 15 residues. V shed 0 bases and J 5 bases; nucleotides not matched to a gene: 7. Germline CDR1 and CDR2: LGHNA and YNFKEQ. For the CDR3, the DNA is TGTGCCAGCAGCCAAGAGTGGAGACAGGGTGACGAGCAGTACTTC. Its translation is CASSQEWRQGDEQYF.

The chain combines TRBV4-1 with TRBJ2-3; D remains ambiguous. The CDR3 is 13 residues long. V was cut by 5 bases and J by 8 bases, with 14 bases left in between. The V gene's germline CDR1 is MGHRA and CDR2 YSYEKL. The CDR3 coding sequence is TGCGCCAGCAGCGCCATTACAAGAGGTACGCAGTATTTT. Its translation: CASSAITRGTQYF.

J is TRBJ2-1 and V is TRBV9, with TRBD2 matching 7 bases. The J call may be in error: the DNA end matches TRBJ2-7 better. Germline-derived CDR1 and CDR2 are SGDLS and YYNGEE. There are 15 residues in the CDR3. The CDR3: CASSVGGGTYNEQYF. The CDR3 bases are TGTGCCAGCAGCGTAGGCGGGGGAACCTACAATGAGCAGTACTTC.

This chain joins TRBV9 and TRBJ2-7; no clear D gene. Germline CDR1 SGDLS, CDR2 YYNGEE. This CDR3 is 15 amino acids long. The V gene lost 0 bases and the J gene lost 3 bases, with 13 bases spanning the gap. Here the CDR3 reads CASSVGTSPNYEQYF. In DNA form, the CDR3 reads TGTGCCAGCAGCGTAGGCACTTCACCGAACTACGAGCAGTACTTC.

V is TRBV6-5 and J is TRBJ1-2; D not resolved. CDR3 length equals 15 residues. In germline, CDR1 is MNHEY, CDR2 SVGAGI. Trimming cost V 0 bases and J 2 bases, with 10 bases left between them. The DNA of the CDR3 is TGTGCCAGCAGTTACTCGATACAAGAAAACTATGGCTACACCTTC. This gives the protein CASSYSIQENYGYTF.

This clonotype was seen only a few times. The chain carries TRBV7-8 and TRBJ2-2, with TRBD2 identical over 7 bases. CDR3 length: 15 amino acids. J gave up 4 bases and V 2 bases, and 4 bases lay outside the gene matches. CDR1 and CDR2 (germline): SGHVS, FQNEAQ. CDR3 loop: CASSLSSGSTGELFF. As DNA, the CDR3 is TGTGCCAGCAGCTTATCTAGCGGTAGCACCGGGGAGCTGTTTTTT.

The V call is TRBV18, the J call TRBJ2-1, with D maybe TRBD2 (5 bases). Germline V gene sequence: CDR1 KGHSH, CDR2 LQKENI. Trimming cost V 4 bases and J 2 bases, with 12 bases left between them. There are 15 residues in the CDR3. The chain's CDR3 is CASSHSSGAYNEQFF. DNA for the CDR3: TGTGCCAGCTCACACTCCTCCGGGGCCTACAATGAGCAGTTCTTC.

Only a few counts were recorded for this clonotype. V is TRBV3-1 and J is TRBJ2-3; TRBD2 agrees at 9 bases. The CDR3 covers 16 residues. The junction had 6 bases not matched to a gene; V was cut back by 0 bases and J by 5 bases. Germline V gene sequence: CDR1 LGHDT, CDR2 YNNKEL (reference sequence). DNA for the CDR3: TGTGCCAGCAGCCAAGATGGCGGGGGGGATCAAGATACGCAGTATTTT. This encodes CASSQDGGGDQDTQYF.